Following are 18 T cell receptor beta chains from one sample sequenced in a study of T cells in localized non-small cell lung cancer. Libraries were prepared by immunoSEQ multiplex PCR; TCRdb keeps only in-frame clonotypes and omits some of them. The data show more than 30,000 clones, with roughly 86% seen just once and 3.5% to 5% held by the top ten. This specimen consisted of peripheral blood mononuclear cells, obtained before any cancer treatment. These receptors originate from a woman aged 35-70 years with stage III lung adenocarcinoma.

V usage is TRBV7-8 and J usage is TRBJ1-5; TRBD1 might be the D (5 bases). The CDR3 totals 15 residues. The V gene's germline CDR1 is SGHVS and CDR2 FQNEAQ. V was trimmed by 7 bases and J by 2 bases, leaving 15 bases between them. DNA for the CDR3: TGTGCCAGCACCCTCCTGGCAGGGCGCAATCAGCCCCAGCATTTT. It is translated as CASTLLAGRNQPQHF.

The chain combines TRBV4-2 with TRBJ2-1; 7 positions match TRBD1. Per the germline V gene, CDR1 is LGHNA and CDR2 is YNFKEQ. V lost 3 bases and J lost 9; bases outside the gene matches: 8. The CDR3 length is 14 residues. The CDR3 loop reads CASSHPQGDSEQFF. CDR3 sequence (DNA): TGTGCCAGCAGCCATCCGCAGGGGGATAGTGAGCAGTTCTTC.

CDR3 sequence: CASSYPGGSYEQYF. The CDR3 nucleotides are TGTGCCAGCAGCTACCCGGGCGGGAGTTACGAGCAGTACTTC. The chain couples TRBV7-9 to TRBJ2-7, with TRBD2 identical over 7 bases. The germline CDR1 and CDR2 sequences are SEHNR and FQNEAQ (reference sequence). With V trimmed by 4 bases and J by 4 bases, 7 bases remained unmatched. This CDR3 is 14 amino acids long.

This chain connects TRBV19 to TRBJ2-2; D is uncertain. Germline V gene sequence: CDR1 LNHDA, CDR2 SQIVND (reference sequence). The CDR3 consists of 15 residues. Trimming took 1 base from V and 6 from J, leaving 12 bases between them. CDR3 sequence (DNA): TGTGCCAGTAGTATAGCAATGGAACCCTCCGGGGAGCTGTTTTTT. Translated: CASSIAMEPSGELFF.

V is TRBV29-1 and J is TRBJ2-7, with 7 bases fitting TRBD2. Germline-derived CDR1 and CDR2 are SQVTM and ANQGSEA. This CDR3 has 12 residues. Losses at the gene ends were 3 bases for V and 5 bases for J; bases not matched to a gene: 4. CDR3 residues: CSVESGKNEQYF. The CDR3 region has the DNA TGCAGCGTTGAGAGCGGGAAGAACGAGCAGTACTTC.

The chain combines TRBV9 with TRBJ1-4, with TRBD1 matching over 10 bases. Germline V gives CDR1 SGDLS, CDR2 YYNGEE. The CDR3 runs 15 residues. Trimming removed 9 bases from V and 9 bases from J; junction bases left unmatched: 14. The CDR3 coding sequence is TGTGCCATCCGGGACAGGGGCCGCCCGGGGCAAAAACTGTTTTTT. This translates into CAIRDRGRPGQKLFF.

The chain couples TRBV5-4 to TRBJ2-5; TRBD1 or TRBD2 may be the D gene (5 bases each). The V end lost 2 bases, the J end lost 2 bases, and 10 bases lay between the germline ends. The CDR3 sequence is 14 residues long. Germline CDR1 reads SGHNT; CDR2 reads YYREEE (reference sequence). In DNA, the CDR3 is TGTGCCAGCAGCTTTCCCTGGGGGCAAGAGACCCAGTACTTC. It yields the protein CASSFPWGQETQYF.

The V call is TRBV6-6, the J call TRBJ2-7; 13 bases are shared with TRBD2. The J segment lost 8 bases and the V segment lost 5 bases, leaving 9 bases of the junction unmatched. Germline CDR1 and CDR2: MNHNY and SVGAGI (reference sequence). The CDR3 is made up of 15 amino acids. The CDR3 DNA follows: TGTGCCAGCAGTGGGGGGGGGACTAGCGGGAACAAGCAGTACTTC. The encoded protein is CASSGGGTSGNKQYF.

This clone was found once. This chain connects TRBV6-1 to TRBJ2-7, with TRBD2 matching over 7 bases. This CDR3 has 12 amino acids. Germline V CDR1 and CDR2: MNHNS, SASEGT. J lost 3 bases, V lost 10 bases, and 6 bases had no gene match. CDR3 in amino acids: CATAREGYEQYF. In nucleotides, the CDR3 is TGTGCCACCGCAAGGGAGGGCTACGAGCAGTACTTC.

Here the CDR3 reads CASSYSGSGGSEAFF. Here the CDR3 DNA reads TGTGCCAGCAGTTACTCGGGGTCCGGAGGTTCTGAAGCTTTCTTT. The rearrangement uses TRBV6-6 and TRBJ1-1; D is unclear. Germline loops: CDR1 MNHNY, CDR2 SVGAGI (reference sequence). With 0 bases removed from V and 6 bases from J, the gap between germline ends came to 14 bases. The CDR3 covers 15 residues.

This chain joins TRBV5-1 and TRBJ2-3; 13 bases agree with TRBD2. J gave up 3 bases and V 0 bases, and 7 bases lay outside the gene matches. CDR3 length: 18 amino acids. Germline CDR1 SGHRS, CDR2 YFSETQ. CDR3 nucleotide sequence: TGCGCCAGCAGCTTGGGGACTAGCGGGAGTAGAATGACAGATACGCAGTATTTT. It codes for CASSLGTSGSRMTDTQYF. The full variable domain, with the rest looked up from reference TRBV5-1 and TRBJ2-3, is KAGVTQTPRYLIKTRGQQVTLSCSPISGHRSVSWYQQTPGQGLQFLFEYFSETQRNKGNFPGRFSGRQFSNSRSEMNVSTLELGDSALYLCASSLGTSGSRMTDTQYFGPGTRLTVL.

The V gene is TRBV10-2, the J gene TRBJ2-2, with a possible D match to TRBD1 (6 bases). This CDR3 spans 15 amino acids. CDR1 is WSHSY, CDR2 SAAADI, per germline. V shed 5 bases and J shed 0 bases, with 10 bases lying between them. CDR3 DNA sequence: TGCGCCAGCAGTTGGGACACCACGAACACCGGGGAGCTGTTTTTT. Protein sequence: CASSWDTTNTGELFF.

J is TRBJ2-7 and V is TRBV30; 9 positions agree with TRBD2. The J segment lost 1 base and the V segment lost 3 bases, leaving 4 bases of the junction unmatched. From germline, CDR1 is GTSNPN and CDR2 SVGIG (reference sequence). This CDR3 region has 14 residues. This CDR3 is CAWRTAGGSYEQYF. The CDR3 nucleotides read TGTGCCTGGAGGACGGCGGGAGGGTCCTACGAGCAGTACTTC.

The rearrangement links TRBV5-4 to TRBJ1-6; TRBD1 aligns across 7 bases. The V gene's germline CDR1 is SGHNT and CDR2 YYREEE (reference sequence). CDR3 length equals 16 residues. V shed 0 bases, J shed 7 bases, and the junction held 7 bases outside the gene matches. This CDR3 reads CASSLARQGRNSPLHF. CDR3 in DNA: TGTGCCAGCAGCTTGGCCCGACAGGGAAGGAATTCACCCCTCCACTTT.

The chain is built from TRBV5-6 and TRBJ2-3; TRBD2 matches at 9 bases. The trim removed 0 bases at V and 8 bases at J, leaving 16 bases unmatched. This CDR3 spans 18 amino acids. Per the germline V gene, CDR1 is SGHDT and CDR2 is YYEEEE. The CDR3 DNA reads TGTGCCAGCAGCTTGGCCAGTAGTGGCGGGAGGGCCGGGGGTACGCAGTATTTT. Amino acids: CASSLASSGGRAGGTQYF.

V gene TRBV10-3 combines with J gene TRBJ2-1; D remains unclear. Germline CDR1 ENHRY, CDR2 SYGVKD. This CDR3 is 17 amino acids long. Trimming shortened V by 2 bases and J by 4 bases, and 18 bases separated the two germline ends. CDR3 loop: CAISEGTVTSFYNEQFF. Written as DNA, the CDR3 is TGTGCCATCAGTGAGGGCACAGTGACCTCCTTTTACAATGAGCAGTTCTTC.

This clone was found once. The gene calls are TRBV7-2 and TRBJ1-2; D is uncertain. V lost 5 bases to trimming and J lost 9 bases, with 10 bases between them. The CDR3 extends over 11 amino acids. Germline CDR1 is SGHTA and CDR2 is FQGNSA. The CDR3 DNA follows: TGTGCCAGCAGCCTGAGTGTAAGCTACACCTTC. Encoded protein: CASSLSVSYTF. The full variable domain, with the rest looked up from reference TRBV7-2 and TRBJ1-2, is GAGVSQSPSNKVTEKGKDVELRCDPISGHTALYWYRQSLGQGLEFLIYFQGNSAPDKSGLPSDRFSAERTGGSVSTLTIQRTQQEDSAVYLCASSLSVSYTFGSGTRLTVV.

The chain employs TRBV5-1 and TRBJ2-5; 11 positions agree with TRBD1. The CDR3 extends over 17 amino acids. The J segment lost 5 bases and the V segment lost 0 bases, leaving 9 bases of the junction unmatched. Germline CDR1 and CDR2: SGHRS and YFSETQ. Here the CDR3 reads CASSLGLDRGRGETQYF. The CDR3 region has the DNA TGCGCCAGCAGCTTGGGATTGGACAGGGGGCGCGGCGAGACCCAGTACTTC.